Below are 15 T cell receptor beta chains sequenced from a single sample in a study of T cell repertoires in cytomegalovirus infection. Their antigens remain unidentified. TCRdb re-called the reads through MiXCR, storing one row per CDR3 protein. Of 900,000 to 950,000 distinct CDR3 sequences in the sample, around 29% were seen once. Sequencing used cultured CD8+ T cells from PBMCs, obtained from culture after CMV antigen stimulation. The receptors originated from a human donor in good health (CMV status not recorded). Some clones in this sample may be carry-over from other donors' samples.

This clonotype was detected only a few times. CDR3 DNA: TGTGCCAGCAGTCCTCGGGACAGGGGGTTCTACGAGCAGTACTTC. Translating it yields CASSPRDRGFYEQYF. The rearrangement links TRBV7-9 to TRBJ2-7; 11 positions match TRBD1. Unmatched junction bases numbered 7, after V lost 6 bases and J lost 3 bases. This CDR3 is built from 15 residues. The germline CDR1 and CDR2 sequences are SEHNR and FQNEAQ (reference sequence).

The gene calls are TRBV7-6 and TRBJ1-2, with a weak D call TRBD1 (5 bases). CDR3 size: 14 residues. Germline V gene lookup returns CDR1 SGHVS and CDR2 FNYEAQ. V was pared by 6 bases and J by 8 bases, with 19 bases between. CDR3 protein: CASSPSGAGNGYTF. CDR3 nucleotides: TGTGCCAGCAGTCCGTCCGGGGCAGGGAACGGCTACACCTTC.

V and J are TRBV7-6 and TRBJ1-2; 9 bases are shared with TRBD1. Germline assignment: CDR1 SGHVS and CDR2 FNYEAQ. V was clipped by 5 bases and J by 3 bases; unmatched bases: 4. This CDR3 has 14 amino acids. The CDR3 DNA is TGTGCCAGCAGCCGACAGGGGGAGGACTATGGCTACACCTTC. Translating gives CASSRQGEDYGYTF.

CDR3 nucleotides: TGTGCCACCAGCAGAGATCTGACGACAGGGGCACACTATGGCTACACCTTC. Translation gives CATSRDLTTGAHYGYTF. The rearrangement joins TRBV15 to TRBJ1-2; the match to TRBD1 covers 8 bases. The germline gives CDR1 LNHNV, CDR2 YYDKDF (reference sequence). V shed 0 bases and J 3 bases; nucleotides not matched to a gene: 9. The CDR3 has 17 amino acids. The full variable domain, with the rest looked up from reference TRBV15 and TRBJ1-2, is DAMVIQNPRYQVTQFGKPVTLSCSQTLNHNVMYWYQQKSSQAPKLLFHYYDKDFNNEADTPDNFQSRRPNTSFCFLDIRSPGLGDTAMYLCATSRDLTTGAHYGYTFGSGTRLTVV.

For the CDR3, the DNA is TGTGCCAGCAGTATCGGACAGGGGCTCACTGAAGCTTTCTTT. It yields the protein CASSIGQGLTEAFF. V is TRBV6-6 and J is TRBJ1-1, with 9 bases lining up with TRBD1. Germline values: CDR1 MNHNY, CDR2 SVGAGI (reference sequence). V lost 5 bases and J lost 4; bases outside the gene matches: 5. The CDR3 has 14 residues.

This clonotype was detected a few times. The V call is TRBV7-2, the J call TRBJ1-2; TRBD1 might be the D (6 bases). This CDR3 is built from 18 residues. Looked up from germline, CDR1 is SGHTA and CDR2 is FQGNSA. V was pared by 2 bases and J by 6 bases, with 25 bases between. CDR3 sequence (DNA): TGTGCCAGCAGCTTATTTGGTTTTCCGAAGGGGGGCGGGGATGGCTACACCTTC. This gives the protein CASSLFGFPKGGGDGYTF.

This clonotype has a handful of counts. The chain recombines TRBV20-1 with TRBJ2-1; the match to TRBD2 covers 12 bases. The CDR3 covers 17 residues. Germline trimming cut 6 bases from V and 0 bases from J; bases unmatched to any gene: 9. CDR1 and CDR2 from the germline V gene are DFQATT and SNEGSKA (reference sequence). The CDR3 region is CSALLTSGGFSYNEQFF. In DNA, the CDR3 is TGCAGTGCCCTTTTGACTAGCGGGGGATTCTCCTACAATGAGCAGTTCTTC.

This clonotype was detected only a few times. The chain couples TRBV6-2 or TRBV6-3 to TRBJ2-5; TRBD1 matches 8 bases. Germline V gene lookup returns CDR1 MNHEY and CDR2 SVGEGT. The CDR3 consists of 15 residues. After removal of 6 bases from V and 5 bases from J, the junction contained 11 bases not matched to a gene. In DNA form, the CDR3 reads TGTGCCAGCAGGAGGGACAGGAGACGAGGGGAGACCCAGTACTTC. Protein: CASRRDRRRGETQYF.

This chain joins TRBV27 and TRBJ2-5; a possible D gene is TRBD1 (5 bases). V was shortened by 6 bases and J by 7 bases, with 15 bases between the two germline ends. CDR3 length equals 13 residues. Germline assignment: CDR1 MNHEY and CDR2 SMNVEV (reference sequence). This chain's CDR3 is CASSWLAQGTQYF. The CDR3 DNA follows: TGTGCCAGCAGCTGGTTAGCCCAGGGGACCCAGTACTTC.

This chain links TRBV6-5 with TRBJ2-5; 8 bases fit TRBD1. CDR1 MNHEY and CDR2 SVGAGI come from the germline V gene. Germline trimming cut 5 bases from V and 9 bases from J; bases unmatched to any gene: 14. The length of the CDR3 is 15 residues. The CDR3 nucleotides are TGTGCCAGCAGTCCTGGACAGGGCCTCCTTGAGGCCCAGTACTTC. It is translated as CASSPGQGLLEAQYF.

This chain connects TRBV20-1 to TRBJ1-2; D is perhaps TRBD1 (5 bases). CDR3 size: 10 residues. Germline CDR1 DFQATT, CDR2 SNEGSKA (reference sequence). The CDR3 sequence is CAGRDAGYTF. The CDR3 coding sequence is TGCGCGGGGCGGGACGCCGGCTACACCTTC.

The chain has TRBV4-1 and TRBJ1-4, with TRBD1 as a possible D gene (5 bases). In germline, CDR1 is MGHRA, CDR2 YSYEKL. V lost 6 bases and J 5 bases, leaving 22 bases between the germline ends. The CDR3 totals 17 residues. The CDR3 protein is CASSQYPRRQRNEKLFF. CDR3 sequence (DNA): TGCGCCAGCAGTCAATATCCAAGGAGACAGCGGAATGAAAAACTGTTTTTT.

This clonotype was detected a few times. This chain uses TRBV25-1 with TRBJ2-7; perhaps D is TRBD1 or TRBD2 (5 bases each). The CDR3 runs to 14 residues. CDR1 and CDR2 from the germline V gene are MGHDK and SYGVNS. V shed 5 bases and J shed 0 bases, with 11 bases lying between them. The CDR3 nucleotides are TGTGCCAGCAGTTACCGGGACGGCTCCTACGAGCAGTACTTC. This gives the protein CASSYRDGSYEQYF.

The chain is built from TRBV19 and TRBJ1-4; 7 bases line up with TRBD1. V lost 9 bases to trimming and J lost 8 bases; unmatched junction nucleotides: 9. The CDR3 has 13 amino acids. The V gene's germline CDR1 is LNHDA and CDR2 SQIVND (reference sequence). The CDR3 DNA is TGTGCCAGCGGCGGGACAGCGGTCGAAAAACTGTTTTTT. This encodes CASGGTAVEKLFF.

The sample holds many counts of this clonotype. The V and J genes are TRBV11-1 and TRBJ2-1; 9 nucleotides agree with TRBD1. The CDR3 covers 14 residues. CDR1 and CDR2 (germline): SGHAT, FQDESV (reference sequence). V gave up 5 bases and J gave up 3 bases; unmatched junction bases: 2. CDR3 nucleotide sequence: TGTGCCAGCAGCGCGGGACAGGGCTACAATGAGCAGTTCTTC. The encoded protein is CASSAGQGYNEQFF.